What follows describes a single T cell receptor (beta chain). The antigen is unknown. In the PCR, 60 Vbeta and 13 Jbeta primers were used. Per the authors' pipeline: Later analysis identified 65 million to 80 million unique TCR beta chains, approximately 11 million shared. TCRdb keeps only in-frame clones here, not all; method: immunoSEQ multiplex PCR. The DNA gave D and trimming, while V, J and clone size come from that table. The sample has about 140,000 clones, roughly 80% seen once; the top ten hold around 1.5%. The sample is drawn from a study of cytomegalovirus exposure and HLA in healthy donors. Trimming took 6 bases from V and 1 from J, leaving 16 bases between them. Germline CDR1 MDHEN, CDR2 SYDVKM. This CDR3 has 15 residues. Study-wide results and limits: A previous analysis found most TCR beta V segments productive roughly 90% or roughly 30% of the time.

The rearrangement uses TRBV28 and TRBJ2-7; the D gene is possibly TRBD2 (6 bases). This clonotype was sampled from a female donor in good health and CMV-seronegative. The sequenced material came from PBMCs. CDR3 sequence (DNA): TGTGCCAGCAGCCGGTCGCTGGGAGGATCCTACGAGCAGTACTTC. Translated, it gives CASSRSLGGSYEQYF. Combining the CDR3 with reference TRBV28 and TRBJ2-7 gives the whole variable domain DVKVTQSSRYLVKRTGEKVFLECVQDMDHENMFWYRQDPGLGLRLIYFSYDVKMKEKGDIPEGYSVSREKKERFSLILESASTNQTSMYLCASSRSLGGSYEQYFGPGTRLTVT.